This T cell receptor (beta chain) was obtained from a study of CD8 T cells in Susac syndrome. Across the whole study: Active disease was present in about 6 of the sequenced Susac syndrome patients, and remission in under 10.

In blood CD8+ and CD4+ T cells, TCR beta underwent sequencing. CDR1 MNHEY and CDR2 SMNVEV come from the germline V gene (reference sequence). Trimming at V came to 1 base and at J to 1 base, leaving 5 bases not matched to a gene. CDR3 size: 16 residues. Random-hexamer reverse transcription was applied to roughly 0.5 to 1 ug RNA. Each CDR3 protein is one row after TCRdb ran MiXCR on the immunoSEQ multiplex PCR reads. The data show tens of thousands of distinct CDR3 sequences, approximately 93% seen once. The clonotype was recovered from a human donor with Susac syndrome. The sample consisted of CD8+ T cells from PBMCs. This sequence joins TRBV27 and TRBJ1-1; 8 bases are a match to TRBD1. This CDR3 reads CASSLLLTGANTEAFF. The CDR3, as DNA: TGTGCCAGCAGTTTATTGTTGACAGGGGCGAACACTGAAGCTTTCTTT.